This TCR beta chain was identified in a study of regulatory T cells in long-lasting Graves disease. Findings and limits, study-wide: Analysis covered peripheral blood alone, not thyroid tissue. Patients with persistent disease showed a bias toward TRBV28, TRBJ1-2 and TRBJ2-5.

This clonotype was picked up many times. No antigen is known for it. HTBI primers from iRepertoire and Arm-PCR of CDR3 regions yielded the TCR beta libraries. TCRdb redid the calling of the multiplex PCR reads with MiXCR, one entry per CDR3 protein. The repertoire holds about 530,000 distinct CDR3 sequences, 16% seen once, with roughly 25% in the top ten. Time point given: newly diagnosed GD, antithyroid drugs for less than 3 months. Extracted PBMC RNA gave rise to the TCR library. Into tubes containing EDTA, nine milliliters of peripheral blood were drawn. The V gene end was trimmed by 8 bases and the J gene end by 7 bases; junction bases not matched to a gene: 8. This CDR3 spans 14 amino acids. This same sample was also taken into another study, of T cells in Graves' hyperthyroidism and ophthalmopathy.

The sequenced sample was peripheral blood mononuclear cells (PBMCs), obtained at new diagnosis, from a patient treated with antithyroid drugs. The TCR was taken from a woman in her forties or fifties with Graves disease. The V gene is TRBV12-3 or TRBV12-4, the J gene TRBJ1-6; 7 bases align to TRBD1. In nucleotides, the CDR3 is TGTGCCAGCTGCTCCGGGACAGCAAATTCACCCCTCCACTTT. As protein: CASCSGTANSPLHF.